These 24 T cell receptor beta chains were all obtained from the same sample, sequenced in a study of blood T cell repertoires in COVID-19. Sequencing used immunoSEQ multiplex PCR; TCRdb keeps in-frame clones, though not all of them. Among roughly 250,000 clones listed, about 86% were seen once. Sequencing was carried out using peripheral blood. The receptors here all came from a woman in her sixties or seventies with active or convalescent COVID-19.

The chain has TRBV30 and TRBJ1-6, with unresolved D. Trimming cost V 3 bases and J 5 bases, with 14 bases left between them. This CDR3 is 15 amino acids long. In germline, CDR1 is GTSNPN, CDR2 SVGIG (reference sequence). CDR3 sequence reads: CAWSLAGIHNSPLHF. CDR3 in DNA: TGTGCCTGGAGCCTAGCCGGGATACATAATTCACCCCTCCACTTT.

As DNA, the CDR3 is TGTGCCAGCAGTTTGTTCAGTGCAGATACGCAGTATTTT. Amino acid sequence: CASSLFSADTQYF. The rearrangement links TRBV27 to TRBJ2-3, with D uncertain. This CDR3 has 13 residues. In germline, CDR1 is MNHEY, CDR2 SMNVEV (reference sequence). Trimming left V 3 bases short and J 4 bases short, with 8 bases between.

The V and J genes are TRBV7-8 and TRBJ2-7; 7 nucleotides agree with TRBD2. This CDR3 has 13 amino acids. Trimming took 1 base from V and 7 from J; bases not matched to a gene: 4. CDR1 is SGHVS and CDR2 is FQNEAQ in the germline V gene. The CDR3 region has the DNA TGTGCCAGCAGCTTAGTAGCGGGTAGGGAGCAGTACTTC. Amino acids: CASSLVAGREQYF. Looking up the rest from reference TRBV7-8 and TRBJ2-7 gives the full variable domain: GAGVSQSPRYKVAKRGQDVALRCDPISGHVSLFWYQQALGQGPEFLTYFQNEAQLDKSGLPSDRFFAERPEGSVSTLKIQRTQQEDSAVYLCASSLVAGREQYFGPGTRLTVT.

This chain uses TRBV19 with TRBJ1-2, with D perhaps matching TRBD1 (6 bases). Germline CDR1 LNHDA, CDR2 SQIVND (reference sequence). The V and J ends lost 5 bases and 4 bases respectively, with 14 bases between them. The CDR3 contains 14 residues. The CDR3 spells CASSPQGFGYGYTF. The CDR3 DNA reads TGTGCCAGTAGTCCCCAGGGGTTCGGCTATGGCTACACCTTC.

The chain is built from TRBV6-5 and TRBJ1-2; 10 positions agree with TRBD1. The germline gives CDR1 MNHEY, CDR2 SVGAGI. Germline trimming cut 7 bases from V and 2 bases from J; bases unmatched to any gene: 4. This CDR3 is 14 amino acids long. The CDR3 sequence: CASTDRGRNYGYTF. The CDR3 bases are TGTGCCAGCACCGACAGGGGGCGCAACTATGGCTACACCTTC.

This clone appeared a single time. The chain links TRBV6-1 to TRBJ2-3; 11 bases agree with TRBD2. The CDR3 runs 18 residues. Per germline, CDR1 MNHNS and CDR2 SASEGT. J lost 0 bases, V lost 1 base, and 6 bases had no gene match. This chain's CDR3 is CASSEGNSGGASTDTQYF. The CDR3 DNA reads TGTGCCAGCAGTGAAGGAAATAGCGGGGGGGCCAGCACAGATACGCAGTATTTT.

The chain links TRBV4-1 to TRBJ2-1, with D unclear. CDR3 size: 19 residues. V was cut by 4 bases and J by 0 bases, with 22 bases left in between. Looked up from germline, CDR1 is MGHRA and CDR2 is YSYEKL. Here the CDR3 reads CASSLRTHASSSSYNEQFF. CDR3 in DNA: TGCGCCAGCAGCCTCCGAACACACGCTTCTAGTAGCTCCTACAATGAGCAGTTCTTC.

The chain joins TRBV27 to TRBJ2-3; D is uncertain. V dropped 4 bases and J dropped 8 bases, with 13 bases sitting between them. The CDR3 loop spans 13 amino acids. From germline, CDR1 is MNHEY and CDR2 SMNVEV (reference sequence). CDR3 in DNA: TGTGCCAGCAGTTACCCGGGTTCGGGTACGCAGTATTTT. This sequence encodes CASSYPGSGTQYF.

This sequence joins TRBV6-5 and TRBJ1-1; possibly TRBD1 for D (6 bases). The ends were cut back, 4 bases at V and 1 base at J, with 10 bases in the middle. The CDR3 consists of 14 residues. Germline V gene sequence: CDR1 MNHEY, CDR2 SVGAGI. The DNA for the CDR3 is TGTGCCAGCAGTTTGACAGGAGAGAACACTGAAGCTTTCTTT. Residues: CASSLTGENTEAFF.

This chain uses TRBV11-2 with TRBJ2-6; TRBD1 agrees at 8 bases. V shed 5 bases and J 7 bases; nucleotides not matched to a gene: 7. Germline CDR1 reads SGHAT; CDR2 reads FQNNGV. The CDR3 extends over 15 amino acids. CDR3 in amino acids: CASSPGGSQANVLTF. CDR3 bases: TGTGCCAGCAGCCCAGGGGGCAGTCAAGCCAACGTCCTGACTTTC.

Concerning this clone: Relative to the germline gene, one junction end is altered; a read error may explain this. J is TRBJ1-5 and V is TRBV7-2, with 9 bases identical to TRBD1. The CDR3 loop spans 15 amino acids. The germline gives CDR1 SGHTA, CDR2 FQGNSA. CDR3 region: CASSLIQGAGQPQHF. In DNA form, the CDR3 reads TGTGCCAGTAGCTTAATACAGGGGGCGGGTCAGCCCCAGCATTTT. Complete variable domain (other parts from reference TRBV7-2 and TRBJ1-5): GAGVSQSPSNKVTEKGKDVELRCDPISGHTALYWYRQSLGQGLEFLIYFQGNSAPDKSGLPSDRFSAERTGGSVSTLTIQRTQQEDSAVYLCASSLIQGAGQPQHFGDGTRLSIL.

The chain is built from TRBV14 and TRBJ2-4; possibly TRBD2 for D (7 bases). Germline CDR1 SGHDN, CDR2 FVKESK. Between the trimmed V and J ends, which lost 4 bases and 2 bases, there was a span of 15 bases. The CDR3 loop spans 16 amino acids. CDR3 in DNA: TGTGCCAGCAGCCCGGCCGGGGGGCGCACCAAAAACATTCAGTACTTC. As protein: CASSPAGGRTKNIQYF.

The chain combines TRBV10-3 with TRBJ2-5; 8 bases fit TRBD1. CDR1 ENHRY and CDR2 SYGVKD come from the germline V gene. Losses at the gene ends were 5 bases for V and 5 bases for J; bases not matched to a gene: 4. There are 13 residues in the CDR3. For the CDR3, the DNA is TGTGCCATCAGTCGGACAGGGCGGGAGACCCAGTACTTC. Amino acids: CAISRTGRETQYF.

The chain couples TRBV5-4 to TRBJ2-7; D possibly corresponds to TRBD2 (6 bases). This CDR3 has 14 residues. Germline loops: CDR1 SGHNT, CDR2 YYREEE (reference sequence). The V and J ends lost 3 bases and 4 bases respectively, with 14 bases between them. CDR3 residues: CASSWVEGGYEQYF. Here the CDR3 DNA reads TGTGCCAGCAGCTGGGTGGAGGGAGGTTACGAGCAGTACTTC.

The chain uses TRBV5-6 and TRBJ1-3; perhaps TRBD1 as D (6 bases). The germline V gene encodes CDR1 SGHDT and CDR2 YYEEEE. V was clipped by 4 bases and J by 2 bases, with 13 bases between them. The CDR3 contains 15 residues. CDR3 region: CASSARGFTGNTIYF. CDR3 coding DNA: TGTGCCAGCAGCGCCAGGGGATTTACTGGAAACACCATATATTTT.

This clone came up once. V and J are TRBV15 and TRBJ1-6, with a tentative D call TRBD1 (6 bases). Germline CDR1 reads LNHNV; CDR2 reads YYDKDF (reference sequence). This CDR3 is built from 12 residues. Trimming pared 0 bases from V and 19 bases from J, leaving 13 bases between. CDR3 coding DNA: TGTGCCACCAGCAGAGAGGGGGCAGGGATACACTTT. Its protein is CATSREGAGIHF.

The chain combines TRBV3-1 (or the pseudogene TRBV3-2) with TRBJ2-3, with 9 bases identical to TRBD2. This CDR3 contains 16 residues. Germline assignment: CDR1 LGHDT and CDR2 YNNKEL (reference sequence). V trimming: 4 bases; J trimming: 2 bases; junction bases outside the gene matches: 7. The CDR3 coding sequence is TGTGCCAGCAGCCGGTACGGCGGGGGGGCCACAGATACGCAGTATTTT. Translation gives CASSRYGGGATDTQYF.

In regard to this clone: This sample includes further DNA sequences coding for the same CDR3. The rearrangement links TRBV7-8 to TRBJ2-1; TRBD2 aligns across 8 bases. This CDR3 region has 15 residues. V lost 1 base, J lost 2 bases, and 1 base stayed unmatched. The V gene's germline CDR1 is SGHVS and CDR2 FQNEAQ. Here the CDR3 reads CASSLGGGPYNEQFF. CDR3 nucleotide sequence: TGTGCCAGCAGCTTAGGCGGGGGGCCCTACAATGAGCAGTTCTTC.

The V gene is TRBV28, the J gene TRBJ2-5, with TRBD1 matching 9 bases. The CDR3 loop spans 15 amino acids. V lost 4 bases and J lost 5; bases outside the gene matches: 8. Germline CDR1 and CDR2: MDHEN and SYDVKM. DNA of the CDR3: TGTGCCAGCAGTTACCTACAGGGGGCTACGGAGACCCAGTACTTC. This translates into CASSYLQGATETQYF.

In this sample, this clone turned up a few times. The chain recombines TRBV7-9 with TRBJ1-1, with D possibly being TRBD1 (6 bases). V was clipped by 1 base and J by 0 bases, with 9 bases between them. The length of the CDR3 is 15 residues. Germline values: CDR1 SEHNR, CDR2 FQNEAQ (reference sequence). CDR3 residues: CASSLGWTVNTEAFF. DNA for the CDR3: TGTGCCAGCAGCTTAGGATGGACAGTGAACACTGAAGCTTTCTTT.

This clone has only a few counts. This chain connects TRBV15 to TRBJ2-1; perhaps TRBD1 as D (5 bases). The V gene lost 2 bases and the J gene lost 0 bases, with 11 bases spanning the gap. Germline CDR1 LNHNV, CDR2 YYDKDF (reference sequence). The CDR3 runs 16 residues. The CDR3 loop reads CATSRSDTSSYNEQFF. The CDR3 nucleotides read TGTGCCACCAGCAGATCGGACACGAGCTCCTACAATGAGCAGTTCTTC.

V and J are TRBV6-5 and TRBJ2-5, with TRBD2 matching over 10 bases. Trimming took 7 bases from V and 1 from J; bases not matched to a gene: 6. CDR1 is MNHEY and CDR2 is SVGAGI in the germline V gene. The length of the CDR3 is 15 residues. CDR3: CASNGLADIQETQYF. The CDR3 DNA reads TGTGCCAGCAACGGACTAGCGGATATCCAAGAGACCCAGTACTTC.

The rearrangement uses TRBV10-3 and TRBJ1-4; 9 nucleotides align to TRBD1. V dropped 11 bases and J dropped 6; count of bases not matched to a gene: 7. The germline V gene has CDR1 ENHRY and CDR2 SYGVKD. The CDR3 totals 13 residues. The CDR3 is CAARQGVDEKLFF. The CDR3 DNA follows: TGTGCCGCTAGACAGGGGGTAGATGAAAAACTGTTTTTT.

This chain's CDR3 is CASRSGQDYGYTF. Written as DNA, the CDR3 is TGTGCCAGCAGATCAGGACAGGATTATGGCTACACCTTC. This chain connects TRBV12-3 or TRBV12-4 to TRBJ1-2, with 7 bases lining up with TRBD1. The CDR3 contains 13 residues. V lost 6 bases to trimming and J lost 5 bases; unmatched junction nucleotides: 6.